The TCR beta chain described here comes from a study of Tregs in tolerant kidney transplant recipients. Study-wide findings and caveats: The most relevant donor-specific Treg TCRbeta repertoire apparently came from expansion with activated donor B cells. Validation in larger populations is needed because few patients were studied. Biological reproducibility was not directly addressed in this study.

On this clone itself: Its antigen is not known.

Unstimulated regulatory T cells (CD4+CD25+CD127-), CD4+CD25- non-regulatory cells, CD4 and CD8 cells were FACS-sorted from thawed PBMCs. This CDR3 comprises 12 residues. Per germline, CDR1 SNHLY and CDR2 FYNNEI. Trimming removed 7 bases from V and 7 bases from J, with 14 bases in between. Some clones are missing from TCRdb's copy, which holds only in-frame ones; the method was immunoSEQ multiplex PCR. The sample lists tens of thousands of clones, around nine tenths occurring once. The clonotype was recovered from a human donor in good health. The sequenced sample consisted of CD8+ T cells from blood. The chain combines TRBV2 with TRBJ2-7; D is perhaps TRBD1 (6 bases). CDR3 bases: TGTGCCAGCATCAGGGGTACGGGTGAGCAGTACTTC. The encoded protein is CASIRGTGEQYF.